A selection of T cell receptor beta chains follows, all from one sample in a study of circulating and synovial CD4+ cells in juvenile arthritis. Profiling relied on immunoSEQ multiplex PCR, and the TCRdb table lists in-frame clones only, not all of them. The sample has under 40,000 clones, just over 90% seen once. The sequenced material came from CD4+ T cells from blood. These receptors all stem from a human donor with juvenile idiopathic arthritis. The CDR3 runs from the conserved cysteine through the conserved F or W. D genes are given only for firm matches. Clone size is not always given. Where it is, it says once, few, many or a class for expanded clones.

v_call: TRBV27; clone_size: .; j_call: TRBJ1-5; d_call: .; cdr3_nt: TGTGCCAGCAGTGAAGTCGGAGAGAATCAGCCCCAGCATTTT; cdr3_aa: CASSEVGENQPQHF
v_call: TRBV18; clone_size: once; j_call: TRBJ2-4; d_call: .; cdr3_nt: TGTGCCAGCTCACCAGATCGAAAAGGGGGACACATTCAGTACTTC; cdr3_aa: CASSPDRKGGHIQYF
v_call: TRBV5-1; clone_size: .; j_call: TRBJ1-1; d_call: .; cdr3_nt: TGCGCCAGCAGCCCGGAGGTGGAGGGGTTCACTGAAGCTTTCTTT; cdr3_aa: CASSPEVEGFTEAFF
v_call: TRBV7-3; clone_size: .; j_call: TRBJ2-2; d_call: .; cdr3_nt: TGTGCCAGCAGCTTAAACCCAGGTTACACCGGGGAGCTGTTTTTT; cdr3_aa: CASSLNPGYTGELFF
v_call: TRBV5-1; clone_size: .; j_call: TRBJ2-3; d_call: .; cdr3_nt: TGCGCCAGCAGCTTGGATTATCCGGGATACTTGGCCACAGATACGCAGTATTTT; cdr3_aa: CASSLDYPGYLATDTQYF
v_call: TRBV4-1; clone_size: .; j_call: TRBJ2-3; d_call: TRBD2; cdr3_nt: TGCGCCAGCAGCCGGGGACTAGCGGGAGCCACAGATACGCAGTATTTT; cdr3_aa: CASSRGLAGATDTQYF
v_call: TRBV2; clone_size: .; j_call: TRBJ1-1; d_call: TRBD1; cdr3_nt: TGTGCCAGCAGCCCACTAGAGGGGGCGAACACTGAAGCTTTCTTT; cdr3_aa: CASSPLEGANTEAFF
v_call: TRBV7-6; clone_size: .; j_call: TRBJ2-1; d_call: .; cdr3_nt: TGTGCCAGCAGCCTGGGCCTCCTGAGCTCCTACAATGAGCAGTTCTTC; cdr3_aa: CASSLGLLSSYNEQFF
v_call: TRBV5-4; clone_size: .; j_call: TRBJ2-7; d_call: TRBD1; cdr3_nt: TGTGCCAGCAGCGGATCCGGGACAGGGAAAACCTACGAGCAGTACTTC; cdr3_aa: CASSGSGTGKTYEQYF
v_call: TRBV11-2; clone_size: .; j_call: TRBJ2-7; d_call: .; cdr3_nt: TGTGCCAGCAGCTTAGATCCAGGGTACTACGAGCAGTACTTC; cdr3_aa: CASSLDPGYYEQYF
v_call: TRBV19; clone_size: .; j_call: TRBJ1-1; d_call: TRBD1; cdr3_nt: TGTGCCTCTAGGCGACAGGGTGCCACTGAAGCTTTCTTT; cdr3_aa: CASRRQGATEAFF
v_call: TRBV27; clone_size: .; j_call: TRBJ2-5; d_call: TRBD1; cdr3_nt: TGTGCCAGCAGGACTATGGCCGGACAGGGGTGGGCGACCCAGTACTTC; cdr3_aa: CASRTMAGQGWATQYF
v_call: TRBV5-4; clone_size: .; j_call: TRBJ2-7; d_call: TRBD2; cdr3_nt: TGTGCCAGCAGCTTGGGCCTAGCGGGTCTACGAGAGCAGTACTTC; cdr3_aa: CASSLGLAGLREQYF
v_call: TRBV4-1; clone_size: .; j_call: TRBJ2-1; d_call: TRBD2; cdr3_nt: TGCGCCAGCAGCCAAGTCCTAGCGGGAGGCAGCTTCAATGAGCAGTTCTTC; cdr3_aa: CASSQVLAGGSFNEQFF
v_call: TRBV9; clone_size: .; j_call: TRBJ1-1; d_call: .; cdr3_nt: TGTGCCAGCAGCGCGACAGCTATGAACACTGAAGCTTTCTTT; cdr3_aa: CASSATAMNTEAFF
v_call: TRBV18; clone_size: .; j_call: TRBJ1-2; d_call: .; cdr3_nt: TGTGCCAGCTCACGGGGGGGCAGCTATGGCTACACCTTC; cdr3_aa: CASSRGGSYGYTF
v_call: TRBV9; clone_size: .; j_call: TRBJ2-1; d_call: .; cdr3_nt: TGTGCCAGCAGCGTAGCGGGGTCTAGGAATGAGCAGTTCTTC; cdr3_aa: CASSVAGSRNEQFF
v_call: TRBV5-1; clone_size: once; j_call: TRBJ1-1; d_call: TRBD1; cdr3_nt: TGCGCCAGCAGCCTACCAGGGACAGGTAGCGGAGCTTTCTTT; cdr3_aa: CASSLPGTGSGAFF
v_call: TRBV28; clone_size: .; j_call: TRBJ2-7; d_call: .; cdr3_nt: TGTGCCAGCAGTTTAGTCGGGTCCTACGAGCAGTACTTC; cdr3_aa: CASSLVGSYEQYF
v_call: TRBV7-9; clone_size: .; j_call: TRBJ1-4; d_call: TRBD1; cdr3_nt: TGTGCCAGCAGCTGGGCACAGGGGCTGTCAGTGGGTGAAAAACTGTTTTTT; cdr3_aa: CASSWAQGLSVGEKLFF
v_call: TRBV6-5; clone_size: .; j_call: TRBJ1-3; d_call: .; cdr3_nt: TGTGCCACCGGACTGGGAGGCAACACCATATATTTT; cdr3_aa: CATGLGGNTIYF
v_call: TRBV29-1; clone_size: .; j_call: TRBJ2-3; d_call: TRBD2; cdr3_nt: TGCAGCGTAGAAGGACTAGCGGGAGCTAACACAGATACGCAGTATTTT; cdr3_aa: CSVEGLAGANTDTQYF
v_call: TRBV19; clone_size: once; j_call: TRBJ2-1; d_call: TRBD2; cdr3_nt: TGTGCCAGTAGTAGAGGGACTAGCGGGATCGAGGTGCAGTTCTTC; cdr3_aa: CASSRGTSGIEVQFF
v_call: TRBV7-9; clone_size: .; j_call: TRBJ2-7; d_call: .; cdr3_nt: TGTGCCAGCAGACACCGGGACACGACCTACGAGCAGTACTTC; cdr3_aa: CASRHRDTTYEQYF
v_call: TRBV30; clone_size: .; j_call: TRBJ2-3; d_call: TRBD1; cdr3_nt: TGTGCCTGGAGGACAGGGGGCCCCACAGATACGCAGTATTTT; cdr3_aa: CAWRTGGPTDTQYF
v_call: TRBV19; clone_size: .; j_call: TRBJ1-5; d_call: .; cdr3_nt: TGTGCCAGTAGGCCGGGACTTGGATATCAGCCCCAGCATTTT; cdr3_aa: CASRPGLGYQPQHF
v_call: TRBV11-2; clone_size: .; j_call: TRBJ2-1; d_call: .; cdr3_nt: TGTGCCAGCAGCCCCGGGTCTAAACTGATAGGTGGGCAGTTCTTC; cdr3_aa: CASSPGSKLIGGQFF
v_call: TRBV6-5; clone_size: .; j_call: TRBJ2-5; d_call: .; cdr3_nt: TGTGCCAGCAGGTCAGGGGACGGAAAGCAGTACTTC; cdr3_aa: CASRSGDGKQYF
v_call: TRBV5-6; clone_size: once; j_call: TRBJ2-7; d_call: TRBD1; cdr3_nt: TGTGCCAGCAGCGTTACGGGACAGGGGGCCTACGAGCAGTACTTC; cdr3_aa: CASSVTGQGAYEQYF
v_call: TRBV5-1; clone_size: .; j_call: TRBJ2-5; d_call: TRBD2; cdr3_nt: TGCGCCAGCAGCCCGACGAGCGGGAGTATGAAGACCCAGTACTTC; cdr3_aa: CASSPTSGSMKTQYF
v_call: TRBV5-1; clone_size: once; j_call: TRBJ2-1; d_call: TRBD2; cdr3_nt: TGCGCCAGCAGCTTGACGACGGGAGGGCCGTACAATGAGCAGTTCTTC; cdr3_aa: CASSLTTGGPYNEQFF
v_call: TRBV10-3; clone_size: .; j_call: TRBJ2-2; d_call: TRBD1; cdr3_nt: TGTGCCATCAGTAGACAGGGCTCAGACACCGGGGAGCTGTTTTTT; cdr3_aa: CAISRQGSDTGELFF
v_call: TRBV7-9; clone_size: .; j_call: TRBJ1-2; d_call: TRBD1; cdr3_nt: TGTGCCAGCAGCTTTGACAGGGTTTATGGCTACACCTTC; cdr3_aa: CASSFDRVYGYTF
v_call: TRBV19; clone_size: .; j_call: TRBJ2-7; d_call: .; cdr3_nt: TGTGCCAGTAGTATTGACGGCGGGACAGATGACGAGCAGTACTTC; cdr3_aa: CASSIDGGTDDEQYF
v_call: TRBV5-4; clone_size: .; j_call: TRBJ1-5; d_call: TRBD1; cdr3_nt: TGTGCCAGCAGCAACTCGGGACAGGGCTTCAATCAGCCCCAGCATTTT; cdr3_aa: CASSNSGQGFNQPQHF
v_call: TRBV2; clone_size: .; j_call: TRBJ2-7; d_call: .; cdr3_nt: TGTGCCAGCAGTGAAGACAGGCGGAGAAATGAGGAGCAGTACTTC; cdr3_aa: CASSEDRRRNEEQYF
v_call: TRBV19; clone_size: .; j_call: TRBJ2-1; d_call: .; cdr3_nt: TGTGCCAGTAGTATAGCGGGAGAGACCTGGAATGAGCAGTTCTTC; cdr3_aa: CASSIAGETWNEQFF
v_call: TRBV6-5; clone_size: .; j_call: TRBJ2-7; d_call: .; cdr3_nt: TGTGCCAGCAGAGGAATAGGACATTCCTACGAGCAGTACTTC; cdr3_aa: CASRGIGHSYEQYF
v_call: TRBV5-1; clone_size: .; j_call: TRBJ2-3; d_call: .; cdr3_nt: TGCGCCAGCAGCGCTAACGGTTCCCCAGATACGCAGTATTTT; cdr3_aa: CASSANGSPDTQYF
v_call: TRBV2; clone_size: .; j_call: TRBJ2-3; d_call: TRBD2; cdr3_nt: TGTGCCCGGGCTAGCGGGTCGTACCTTGGGGCAGATACGCAGTATTTT; cdr3_aa: CARASGSYLGADTQYF
v_call: TRBV28; clone_size: .; j_call: TRBJ2-1; d_call: TRBD2; cdr3_nt: TGTGCCAGCAGTTTAGGACTAGCGGGAGTACGAAATGAGCAGTTCTTC; cdr3_aa: CASSLGLAGVRNEQFF
v_call: TRBV5-4; clone_size: .; j_call: TRBJ2-3; d_call: TRBD1; cdr3_nt: TGTGCCAGCAGCTTGGGGACAGGGGCAGATACGCAGTATTTT; cdr3_aa: CASSLGTGADTQYF
v_call: TRBV18; clone_size: .; j_call: TRBJ2-2; d_call: .; cdr3_nt: TGTGCCAGCTCACCCGGGACACCGAACACCGGGGAGCTGTTTTTT; cdr3_aa: CASSPGTPNTGELFF
v_call: TRBV6-1; clone_size: once; j_call: TRBJ1-3; d_call: .; cdr3_nt: TGTGCCAGCAGTGAAGCGGGGGGCTCTGGAAACACCATATATTTT; cdr3_aa: CASSEAGGSGNTIYF
v_call: TRBV23-1; clone_size: .; j_call: TRBJ2-7; d_call: TRBD2; cdr3_nt: TGCGCCAGCAGTCACGAGCAGACTAGCGGGAGGTTAAGCTCCTACGAGCAGTACTTC; cdr3_aa: CASSHEQTSGRLSSYEQYF
v_call: TRBV18; clone_size: once; j_call: TRBJ2-1; d_call: TRBD1; cdr3_nt: TGTGCCAGCTCACCTAGACAGGGACGCGGTGAGCAGTTCTTC; cdr3_aa: CASSPRQGRGEQFF
v_call: TRBV5-8; clone_size: .; j_call: TRBJ1-1; d_call: TRBD1; cdr3_nt: TGTGCCAGCAGCTGGGGGACAGGGGGGGACACTGAAGCTTTCTTT; cdr3_aa: CASSWGTGGDTEAFF